Listed here is a single TCR beta chain. Its recognized antigen is unknown. Base-call qualities are not available, and no considerably larger clone is one nucleotide away. The Qiagen DNeasy kit was used to extract genomic DNA both from unsorted PBMCs and from the negatively selected CD4+ and CD8+ fractions. TCR beta CDR3 regions were amplified by immunoSEQ multiplex PCR using primers annealing to V and J segments. A synthetic immune receptor repertoire was used to minimize amplification bias, and remaining bias was computationally removed after sequencing. On the study's bioinformatics: Repertoire diversity was quantified as the Shannon entropy index using custom Python scripts. The unsorted, CD4+ and CD8+ repertoires were each analyzed separately, with the exception of combined analyses, where CD4+ and CD8+ sequences were merged in silico. A clone counted as expanded when the clone's frequency after treatment rose at least 2-fold relative to C1D1, and clones undetected at baseline were given a pseudocount of 0.5. Singleton clones were defined as clones with 0 or 1 copy at C1D1, and non-singleton clones were defined as clones with 2 or more copies. Clones expanded in unsorted samples were assigned a CD4+, CD8+ or unknown annotation through matching of protein sequences in sorted samples from the same patient. Diversity changes from C1D1 to C4D1 were tested in paired samples using Wilcoxon tests. TCRdb limited this immuneACCESS table to in-frame rearrangements with V and J called. A share of clones is missing; checked studies link under half to unresolved V genes, and the rest is unexplained. For V, J and clone size, that table is used; D and trimming come from the DNA. For this sample there are about 27,000 clones; around four fifths appear just once. About 33% of the sample comes from the top ten.

This sample was included in a study of PD-1 blockade in classical Hodgkin lymphoma (dated by TCRdb to 2018 to 2021). About the full investigation: Nivolumab dosing was 3 mg/kg intravenously every 2 weeks, continuing until either disease progression or unacceptable toxicity. The study used CyTOF and TCR beta sequencing to define a peripheral blood immune signature of response to PD-1 blockade in classical Hodgkin lymphoma.

From the germline V gene, CDR1 is SGHVS and CDR2 is FNYEAQ. Unmatched junction bases come to 3, with V trimmed by 4 bases and J by 5 bases. The CDR3 sequence holds 13 residues, the cysteine and phenylalanine included. Only the CDR3 region is kept as DNA, spanning 39 bases read in frame from base 1. The sample's time point label, decoded: cycle 2 day 1 (C2D1) of nivolumab. Relapse after autologous stem cell transplantation had occurred in all trial patients, and cohorts A, B and C were distinguished by prior brentuximab vedotin exposure. The trial cohort included 55 to 65 patients with relapsed/refractory classical Hodgkin lymphoma, and each patient had a best overall response of complete response, partial response or progressive disease. In the multi-cohort phase II CheckMate 205 trial, trial patients received single-agent nivolumab. An independent review committee assessed best overall response by applying the 2007 International Working Group response criteria. Trial PBMCs were collected immediately before nivolumab initiation (C1D1) and during therapy at cycle 2 day 1 and cycle 4 day 1. Peripheral blood was collected in 8 mL Vacutainer Cell Preparation Tubes, from which PBMCs were isolated by centrifugation and then cryopreserved.

Beyond this particular receptor, the publication reports: The study covered only a single clinical trial cohort, and the causes of the repertoire differences, possibly disease activity or prior therapy, were still not defined. Trial patients achieving complete response had baseline diversity similar to newly diagnosed patients, whereas partial responders and progressors had significantly lower diversity. By C4D1, a significant rise was seen in CD4+ TCR diversity but not in CD8+ TCR diversity (p=0.0027 vs p=0.16), and the rise was most apparent among complete responders (p=0.02). Baseline TCR diversity was reported as lower in newly diagnosed patients than in healthy donors, and lower still in relapsed/refractory patients. Lower diversity was observed in patients in whom nivolumab was started less than 1 year after ASCT, and these patients were excluded from later analyses so that confounding by immune reconstitution would be avoided.

The chain joins TRBV7-6 to TRBJ2-7, and 9 junctional nucleotides match TRBD1. The sample was peripheral blood mononuclear cells (PBMCs), taken before the second cycle of nivolumab. The receptor was isolated from a human donor with classical Hodgkin lymphoma. The CDR3 is CASSSGQGNEQYF. The bases read TGTGCCAGCAGCTCTGGACAGGGGAACGAGCAGTACTTC.